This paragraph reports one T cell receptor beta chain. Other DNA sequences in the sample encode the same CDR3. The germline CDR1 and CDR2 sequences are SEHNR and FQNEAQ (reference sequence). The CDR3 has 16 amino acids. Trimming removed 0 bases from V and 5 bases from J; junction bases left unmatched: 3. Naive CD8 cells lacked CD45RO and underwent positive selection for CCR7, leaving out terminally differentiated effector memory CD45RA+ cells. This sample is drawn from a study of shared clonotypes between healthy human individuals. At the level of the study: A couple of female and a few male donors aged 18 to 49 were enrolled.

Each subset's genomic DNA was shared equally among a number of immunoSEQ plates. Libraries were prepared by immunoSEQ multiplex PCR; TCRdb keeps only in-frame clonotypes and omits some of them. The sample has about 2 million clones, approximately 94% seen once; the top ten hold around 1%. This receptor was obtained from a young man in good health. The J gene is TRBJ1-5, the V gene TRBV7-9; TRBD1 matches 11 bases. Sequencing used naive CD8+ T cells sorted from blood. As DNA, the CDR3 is TGTGCCAGCAGCTTAGCGGGGACAGGGGGTCATCAGCCCCAGCATTTT. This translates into CASSLAGTGGHQPQHF.